A selection of T cell receptor beta chains follows, all from one sample in a study of cytomegalovirus exposure and HLA in healthy donors. The assay was immunoSEQ multiplex PCR, and TCRdb's table has in-frame clones only and misses some. In the table there are under 90,000 clones, about 68% of which are singletons. The material sequenced was PBMCs. The receptor source for this set is a man aged 35 to 55 in good health and CMV-seropositive. The CDR3 runs from the conserved cysteine through the conserved F or W. The order of the fields is D gene, J gene, CDR3 length, clone size, V gene, CDR3 protein, CDR3 DNA. A D gene is named only where the DNA matches it firmly. Clone size, where shown, is once, few, many, or a class for clones that have expanded.

TRBD1 | TRBJ1-1 | 11 | - | TRBV10-3 | CAIRGQGEAFF | TGTGCCATCAGGGGACAGGGTGAAGCTTTCTTT
- | TRBJ2-7 | 12 | few | TRBV7-6 | CASSAYRDEQYF | TGTGCCAGCAGCGCATACAGGGACGAGCAGTACTTC
TRBD2 | TRBJ2-5 | 15 | - | TRBV27 | CASSTTGTSFETQYF | TGTGCCAGCAGCACCACCGGGACTAGCTTTGAGACCCAGTACTTC
TRBD1 | TRBJ1-6 | 15 | - | TRBV5-6 | CASSSTRGLNSPLHF | TGTGCCAGCAGCTCCACCAGGGGGCTGAATTCACCCCTCCACTTT
- | TRBJ2-5 | 15 | once | TRBV4-2 | CASSQDWGSQETQYF | TGTGCCAGCAGCCAAGATTGGGGCAGCCAAGAGACCCAGTACTTC
- | TRBJ1-1 | 15 | few | TRBV6-5 | CASSYPTGAGTEAFF | TGTGCCAGCAGTTACCCCACGGGAGCGGGTACTGAAGCTTTCTTT
TRBD2 | TRBJ2-1 | 14 | - | TRBV5-1 | CASSSGLAYNEQFF | TGCGCCAGCAGCTCCGGACTAGCATACAATGAGCAGTTCTTC
TRBD2 | TRBJ2-1 | 15 | few | TRBV7-3 | CASSAGTSGSNEQFF | TGTGCCAGCAGCGCCGGGACTAGCGGGAGCAATGAGCAGTTCTTC
TRBD1 | TRBJ2-2 | 15 | - | TRBV7-2 | CASSPQGSGTGELFF | TGTGCCAGCAGCCCACAGGGGTCGGGCACCGGGGAGCTGTTTTTT
- | TRBJ2-7 | 12 | - | TRBV5-6 | CASSLASYEQYF | TGTGCCAGCAGCTTGGCGTCCTACGAGCAGTACTTC
TRBD1 | TRBJ2-2 | 15 | - | TRBV18 | CASSPQGANTGELFF | TGTGCCAGCTCCCCGCAGGGGGCGAACACCGGGGAGCTGTTTTTT
- | TRBJ2-5 | 13 | - | TRBV10-1 | CASSGNSKETQYF | TGCGCCAGCAGTGGAAATAGCAAGGAGACCCAGTACTTC
- | TRBJ1-6 | 14 | - | TRBV10-1 | CASSDQGYNSPLHF | TGCGCCAGCAGTGACCAGGGTTACAATTCACCCCTCCACTTT
TRBD1 | TRBJ2-7 | 13 | - | TRBV11-2 | CASSLGTAYEQYF | TGTGCCAGCAGCTTGGGGACAGCCTACGAGCAGTACTTC
TRBD1 | TRBJ2-7 | 14 | - | TRBV6-1 | CATKPGQQTYEQYF | TGTGCCACCAAACCGGGACAGCAGACCTACGAGCAGTACTTC
- | TRBJ2-4 | 14 | - | TRBV5-1 | CASSLRQAPGIQYF | TGCGCCAGCAGCCTAAGACAGGCCCCGGGAATTCAGTACTTC
TRBD1 | TRBJ2-2 | 17 | - | TRBV19 | CASGRDRVNANTGELFF | TGTGCCAGCGGAAGAGACAGGGTCAACGCGAACACCGGGGAGCTGTTTTTT
TRBD2 | TRBJ2-5 | 15 | - | TRBV4-1 | CASSLGLAGQETQYF | TGCGCCAGCAGTCTTGGACTAGCGGGGCAAGAGACCCAGTACTTC
TRBD1 | TRBJ1-2 | 14 | once | TRBV28 | CASSLWTGGRGYTF | TGTGCCAGCAGTTTATGGACAGGGGGTCGCGGCTACACCTTC
- | TRBJ1-1 | 16 | - | TRBV7-9 | CASSLGSAGLDTEAFF | TGTGCCAGCAGCTTAGGTTCGGCGGGGTTGGACACTGAAGCTTTCTTT
- | TRBJ2-5 | 13 | - | TRBV7-3 | CASSLYGQETQYF | TGTGCCAGCAGCCTCTACGGGCAAGAGACCCAGTACTTC
- | TRBJ1-1 | 13 | - | TRBV7-3 | CASSVGENTEAFF | TGTGCCAGCAGCGTAGGGGAGAACACTGAAGCTTTCTTT
- | TRBJ2-2 | 16 | - | TRBV7-3 | CASSLLPGSATGELFF | TGTGCCAGCAGCTTACTTCCCGGGAGCGCCACCGGGGAGCTGTTTTTT
- | TRBJ1-5 | 14 | - | TRBV19 | CASSISGTNQPQHF | TGTGCCAGTAGTATATCAGGGACAAATCAGCCCCAGCATTTT
TRBD2 | TRBJ2-5 | 13 | - | TRBV7-2 | CASSSSGQETQYF | TGTGCCAGCAGCTCTAGCGGCCAAGAGACCCAGTACTTC
TRBD1 | TRBJ2-1 | 13 | few | TRBV29-1 | CSVGQGWDNEQFF | TGCAGCGTTGGACAGGGGTGGGACAATGAGCAGTTCTTC
TRBD2 | TRBJ2-7 | 14 | - | TRBV5-4 | CASSGLAIGDEQYF | TGTGCCAGCAGTGGACTAGCGATCGGCGACGAGCAGTACTTC
TRBD1 | TRBJ1-5 | 13 | - | TRBV28 | CASMGQSNQPQHF | TGTGCCAGCATGGGACAGAGCAATCAGCCCCAGCATTTT
- | TRBJ2-3 | 14 | - | TRBV11-2 | CASSQERGTDTQYF | TGTGCCAGCAGCCAAGAGCGAGGCACAGATACGCAGTATTTT
- | TRBJ1-4 | 16 | - | TRBV2 | CASSVEGAAANEKLFF | TGTGCCAGCAGTGTGGAAGGGGCAGCAGCTAATGAAAAACTGTTTTTT
- | TRBJ2-1 | 12 | - | TRBV30 | CAWSPYSNEQFF | TGTGCCTGGAGTCCCTACTCCAATGAGCAGTTCTTC
- | TRBJ1-1 | 13 | once | TRBV28 | CASTRVLDTEAFF | TGTGCCAGCACCCGCGTGTTAGACACTGAAGCTTTCTTT
- | TRBJ1-6 | 14 | - | TRBV30 | CAWRLTGYNSPLHF | TGTGCCTGGAGATTGACAGGCTATAATTCACCCCTCCACTTT
- | TRBJ1-2 | 15 | - | TRBV4-3 | CASSQDPMGGGGYTF | TGCGCCAGTAGCCAAGATCCAATGGGGGGGGGAGGCTACACCTTC
- | TRBJ2-3 | 12 | - | TRBV6-5 | CASSPYRDTQYF | TGTGCCAGCAGCCCCTATCGGGATACGCAGTATTTT
TRBD1 | TRBJ2-5 | 15 | - | TRBV6-1 | CAASSVGTGLVTQYF | TGTGCCGCCAGCTCCGTGGGGACAGGGTTAGTGACCCAGTACTTC
- | TRBJ2-5 | 15 | - | TRBV5-8 | CATQKESYSQETQYF | TGTGCCACCCAAAAGGAGAGCTATTCACAAGAGACCCAGTACTTC
TRBD2 | TRBJ2-7 | 13 | few | TRBV9 | CASSFRLAGVIYF | TGTGCCAGCAGCTTTCGACTAGCGGGAGTTATATACTTC
TRBD2 | TRBJ2-1 | 14 | - | TRBV7-7 | CASSWGAGNNEQFF | TGTGCCAGCAGCTGGGGAGCGGGGAACAATGAGCAGTTCTTC
- | TRBJ1-5 | 16 | - | TRBV30 | CAWSRGGLRDYQPQHF | TGTGCCTGGAGCCGCGGGGGCCTCAGGGATTACCAGCCCCAGCATTTT
TRBD2 | TRBJ2-2 | 18 | medium-sized | TRBV5-1 | CASSLGWTSGINTGELFF | TGCGCCAGCAGCTTGGGTTGGACTAGCGGGATTAACACCGGGGAGCTGTTTTTT
- | TRBJ1-2 | 14 | - | TRBV6-1 | CASSEPGQGYGYTF | TGTGCCAGCAGTGAACCGGGCCAGGGCTATGGCTACACCTTC
TRBD1 | TRBJ1-1 | 13 | - | TRBV2 | CASTTGEGTEAFF | TGTGCCAGCACTACAGGGGAAGGCACTGAAGCTTTCTTT
- | TRBJ1-1 | 15 | - | TRBV7-9 | CASISERRGNTEAFF | TGTGCCAGCATTTCAGAACGACGGGGAAACACTGAAGCTTTCTTT
TRBD2 | TRBJ2-1 | 16 | - | TRBV5-1 | CASRALAGARDNEQFF | TGCGCCAGCAGGGCCCTAGCGGGAGCGCGTGACAATGAGCAGTTCTTC
- | TRBJ2-5 | 14 | - | TRBV11-2 | CASSLVTGKQTQYF | TGTGCCAGCAGCTTAGTTACAGGGAAACAGACCCAGTACTTC
- | TRBJ1-1 | 13 | - | TRBV10-1 | CASRQGRGTEAFF | TGCGCCAGCAGACAGGGAAGGGGGACTGAAGCTTTCTTT
TRBD1 | TRBJ1-2 | 14 | - | TRBV10-3 | CAISLTGGNYGYTF | TGTGCCATCAGCTTGACAGGGGGTAACTATGGCTACACCTTC
TRBD1 | TRBJ2-1 | 15 | - | TRBV5-1 | CASSSRQGAGNEQFF | TGCGCCAGCAGCTCCAGACAGGGGGCCGGGAATGAGCAGTTCTTC
TRBD1 | TRBJ1-3 | 16 | - | TRBV28 | CASSLTGGLSGNTIYF | TGTGCCAGCAGCCTAACAGGGGGACTCTCTGGAAACACCATATATTTT
- | TRBJ1-1 | 15 | medium-sized | TRBV11-2 | CASSFITGWNTEAFF | TGTGCCAGCAGCTTTATAACAGGGTGGAACACTGAAGCTTTCTTT
- | TRBJ1-5 | 13 | few | TRBV2 | CASSSSEGQPQHF | TGTGCCAGCAGTTCCAGCGAGGGACAGCCCCAGCATTTT